This T cell receptor beta chain was found in a study of T cell repertoires in cytomegalovirus infection. Study summary: Researchers turned to recently identified HLA-C-restricted CMV epitopes as well as well-studied HLA-B-restricted ones. Matching HLA type and CMV infection were both indicated by public TCR beta signatures.

CDR1 MNHNS and CDR2 SASEGT come from the germline V gene. With 10 bases removed from V and 4 bases from J, the gap between germline ends came to 13 bases. CDR3 length: 12 residues. General study findings and limits: Cumulative public TCR beta family frequency identified carriers of CMV plus the relevant HLA.

Regarding this clonotype: Its antigen remains unknown.

TCRdb processed the reads anew with MiXCR; each CDR3 protein has one entry. The sample includes 370,000 or so distinct CDR3 sequences, nearly 35% of them seen just once. The sequence derives from a human donor in good health (CMV status not recorded). Some clones in this sample may be carry-over from other donors' samples. V is TRBV6-1 and J is TRBJ1-1; D uncertain. This specimen was cultured PBMCs, taken from culture after CMV antigen stimulation. The CDR3 loop is CATSLWSTEAFF. CDR3 in DNA: TGTGCCACCAGCTTATGGAGCACTGAAGCTTTCTTT.